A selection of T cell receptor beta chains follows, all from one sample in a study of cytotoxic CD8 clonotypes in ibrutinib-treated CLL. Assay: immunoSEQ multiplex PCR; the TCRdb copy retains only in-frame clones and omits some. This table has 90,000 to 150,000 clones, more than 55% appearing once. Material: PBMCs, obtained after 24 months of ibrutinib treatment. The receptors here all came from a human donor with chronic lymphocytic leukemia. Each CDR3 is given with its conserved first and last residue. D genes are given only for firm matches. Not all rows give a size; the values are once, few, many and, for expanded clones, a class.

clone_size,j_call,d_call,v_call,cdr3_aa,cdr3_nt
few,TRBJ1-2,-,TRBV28,CASFRRGAHGYTF,TGTGCCAGCTTCCGCCGGGGGGCGCACGGCTACACCTTC
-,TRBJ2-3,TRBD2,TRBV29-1,CSVDGASGSTDTQYF,TGCAGCGTTGATGGGGCTAGCGGGAGCACAGATACGCAGTATTTT
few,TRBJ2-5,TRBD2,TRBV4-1,CASSQVFRASGGAEETQYF,TGCGCCAGCAGCCAAGTGTTTCGGGCTAGCGGGGGGGCCGAAGAGACCCAGTACTTC
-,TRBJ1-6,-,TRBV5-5,CASSLYFDSPLHF,TGTGCCAGCAGCTTGTATTTCGATTCACCCCTCCACTTT
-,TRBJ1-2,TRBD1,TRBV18,CASSRTGELGYTF,TGTGCCAGCTCACGAACAGGGGAGTTAGGCTACACCTTC
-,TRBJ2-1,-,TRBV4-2,CASSQETGTSYNEQFF,TGTGCCAGCAGCCAAGAGACGGGGACGTCCTACAATGAGCAGTTCTTC
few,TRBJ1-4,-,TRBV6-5,CASSLRDGNEKLFF,TGTGCCAGCAGTCTCCGGGACGGAAATGAAAAACTGTTTTTT
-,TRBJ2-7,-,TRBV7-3,CASSLIQGYEQYF,TGTGCCAGCAGCTTAATACAGGGCTACGAGCAGTACTTC
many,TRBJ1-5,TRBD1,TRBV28,CASRRGTGGFSNQPQHF,TGTGCCAGCAGGCGAGGGACAGGCGGATTTAGCAATCAGCCCCAGCATTTT
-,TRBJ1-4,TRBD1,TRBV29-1,CSAEQGTNEKLFF,TGCAGCGCTGAACAGGGGACTAATGAAAAACTGTTTTTT
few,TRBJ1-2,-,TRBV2,CASNVGGDYGYTF,TGTGCCAGCAATGTGGGGGGTGACTATGGCTACACCTTC
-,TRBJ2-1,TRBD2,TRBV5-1,CASQTRLAGGHEQFF,TGCGCCAGCCAAACCAGACTAGCGGGGGGACATGAGCAGTTCTTC
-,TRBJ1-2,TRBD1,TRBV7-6,CASSFGTGNNYGYTF,TGTGCCAGCAGTTTCGGGACAGGAAACAACTATGGCTACACCTTC
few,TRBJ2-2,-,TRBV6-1,CASTPGSATGELFF,TGTGCCTCCACCCCAGGGTCCGCCACCGGGGAGCTGTTTTTT
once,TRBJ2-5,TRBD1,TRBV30,CAWSVGGSGETQYF,TGTGCCTGGAGTGTAGGGGGCTCGGGAGAGACCCAGTACTTC
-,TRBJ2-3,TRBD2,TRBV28,CASRTGTSKPSSTDTQYF,TGTGCCAGCAGGACCGGGACTAGCAAACCCTCGAGCACAGATACGCAGTATTTT
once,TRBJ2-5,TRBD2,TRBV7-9,CASRTSGGQETQYF,TGTGCCAGCAGAACTAGCGGGGGTCAAGAGACCCAGTACTTC
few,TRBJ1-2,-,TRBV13,CASSLGQIYGYTF,TGTGCCAGCAGCCTAGGACAGATCTATGGCTACACCTTC
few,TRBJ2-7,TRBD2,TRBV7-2,CASSIRSTGGAYEQYF,TGTGCCAGCAGCATACGGTCGACCGGGGGGGCTTACGAGCAGTACTTC
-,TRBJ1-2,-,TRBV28,CASSLEGKGYTF,TGTGCCAGCAGTTTAGAGGGCAAAGGCTACACCTTC
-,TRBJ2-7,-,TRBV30,CAWKGDFYEQYF,TGTGCCTGGAAGGGGGACTTCTACGAGCAGTACTTC
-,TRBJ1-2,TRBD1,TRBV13,CASSTRTGGRWEGYTF,TGTGCCAGCAGCACCCGGACAGGGGGCCGCTGGGAGGGCTACACCTTC
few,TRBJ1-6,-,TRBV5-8,CASSLGRPGKTLHF,TGTGCCAGCAGCTTGGGGAGGCCAGGGAAGACCCTCCACTTT
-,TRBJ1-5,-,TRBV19,CASTKSSAGGQPQHF,TGTGCCAGTACTAAATCGTCGGCAGGTGGTCAGCCCCAGCATTTT
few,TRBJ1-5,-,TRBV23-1,CASSQASLSGYSNQPQHF,TGCGCCAGCAGTCAAGCATCTCTCTCAGGGTATAGCAATCAGCCCCAGCATTTT
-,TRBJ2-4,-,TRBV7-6,CASSPDGALAKNIQYF,TGTGCCAGCAGCCCCGACGGGGCCCTAGCCAAAAACATTCAGTACTTC
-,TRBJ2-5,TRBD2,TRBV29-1,CSSTGGALETQYF,TGCAGCTCAACCGGGGGGGCATTGGAGACCCAGTACTTC
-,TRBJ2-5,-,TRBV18,CASSPRVGGPETQYF,TGTGCCAGCTCACCACGGGTTGGGGGCCCAGAGACCCAGTACTTC
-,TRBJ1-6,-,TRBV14,CASSQGGSSYNSPLHF,TGTGCCAGCAGCCAAGGGGGGAGCTCCTATAATTCACCCCTCCACTTT
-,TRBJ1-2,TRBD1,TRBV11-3,CASSLGGTGLDYGYTF,TGTGCCAGCAGCTTAGGCGGGACAGGGTTGGACTATGGCTACACCTTC
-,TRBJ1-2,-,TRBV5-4,CASSTGGDYGYTF,TGTGCCAGCAGTACCGGGGGCGACTATGGCTACACCTTC
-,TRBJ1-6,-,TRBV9,CASSVATGTANSPLHF,TGTGCCAGCAGCGTAGCAACCGGGACGGCTAATTCACCCCTCCACTTT
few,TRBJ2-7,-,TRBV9,CASSSVDREQYF,TGTGCCAGCAGCTCGGTCGATCGGGAGCAGTACTTC
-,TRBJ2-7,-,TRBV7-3,CASSIDRSRTYEQYF,TGTGCCAGCAGCATAGACAGGTCCCGTACCTACGAGCAGTACTTC
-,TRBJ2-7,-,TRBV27,CASSPGDLQPSSYEQYF,TGTGCCAGCAGTCCCGGGGACCTTCAACCGTCATCCTACGAGCAGTACTTC
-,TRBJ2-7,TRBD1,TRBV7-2,CASSSPGTGAYEQYF,TGTGCCAGCAGCTCCCCCGGGACAGGGGCCTACGAGCAGTACTTC
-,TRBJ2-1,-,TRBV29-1,CSVREGSYNEQFF,TGCAGCGTTCGGGAAGGGTCCTACAATGAGCAGTTCTTC
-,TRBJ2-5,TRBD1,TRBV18,CASSRTGVEKTQYF,TGTGCCAGCTCACGGACAGGGGTTGAGAAGACCCAGTACTTC
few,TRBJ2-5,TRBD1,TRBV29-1,CSVPWTGPQETQYF,TGCAGCGTTCCTTGGACAGGGCCACAAGAGACCCAGTACTTC
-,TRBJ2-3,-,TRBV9,CATRMPSGTDTQYF,TGTGCCACTCGTATGCCGTCGGGGACAGATACGCAGTATTTT
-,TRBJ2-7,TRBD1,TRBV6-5,CASSYSGTGVYEQYF,TGTGCCAGCAGTTACTCGGGGACAGGGGTATACGAGCAGTACTTC
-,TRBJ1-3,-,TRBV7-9,CASSRWPRNTIYF,TGTGCCAGCAGCCGGTGGCCGCGCAACACCATATATTTT
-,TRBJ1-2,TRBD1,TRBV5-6,CASSKGQVNYNYGYTF,TGTGCCAGCAGCAAAGGACAGGTCAACTATAACTATGGCTACACCTTC
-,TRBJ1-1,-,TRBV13,CASSFGGLTEAFF,TGTGCCAGCAGCTTTGGGGGGCTGACTGAAGCTTTCTTT
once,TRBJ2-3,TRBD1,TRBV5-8,CASSFGQGGDTQYF,TGTGCCAGCAGCTTTGGACAGGGAGGAGATACGCAGTATTTT
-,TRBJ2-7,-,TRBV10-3,CASSGTGRHEQYF,TGTGCCAGCAGCGGTACAGGGCGTCACGAGCAGTACTTC
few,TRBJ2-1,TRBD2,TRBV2,CASRGLAGGFEQFF,TGTGCCAGCCGTGGACTAGCGGGGGGGTTTGAGCAGTTCTTC
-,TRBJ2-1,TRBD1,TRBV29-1,CSVVGQGKSNEQFF,TGCAGCGTCGTAGGACAGGGCAAGTCCAATGAGCAGTTCTTC
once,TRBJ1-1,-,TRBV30,CAWSETVNTEAFF,TGTGCCTGGAGCGAAACGGTGAACACTGAAGCTTTCTTT
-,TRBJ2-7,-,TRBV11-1,CASSLDGDEQYF,TGTGCCAGCAGCTTAGACGGAGATGAGCAGTACTTC
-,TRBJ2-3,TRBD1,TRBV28,CASRLPGQGRDTQYF,TGTGCCAGCAGGCTCCCCGGACAGGGGCGCGATACGCAGTATTTT
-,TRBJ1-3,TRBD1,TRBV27,CASSQTGTGNTIYF,TGTGCCAGCAGCCAGACAGGGACTGGAAACACCATATATTTT
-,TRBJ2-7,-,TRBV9,CASSVASGTFSYEQYF,TGTGCCAGCAGCGTAGCTTCAGGGACGTTTTCCTACGAGCAGTACTTC
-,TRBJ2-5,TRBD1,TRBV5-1,CASSLHGTEQETQYF,TGCGCCAGCAGCTTGCATGGGACAGAGCAAGAGACCCAGTACTTC